This entry concerns a single T cell receptor beta chain. Its antigen remains unidentified. These data come from a study of Graves' ophthalmopathy and Graves' hyperthyroidism. Study outcomes and limitations: It was with 70.59% sensitivity and around 72% specificity that the model predicted ophthalmopathy progression.

CDR1 is MRHNA and CDR2 is SNTAGT in the germline V gene. V was pared by 8 bases and J by 1 base, with 8 bases between. The CDR3 length is 13 residues. The TCR beta CDR3 regions underwent amplification from RNA transcripts. Scientists carried out first-round RT-PCR using HTBI primers and then a second-round multiplex PCR. One entry per CDR3 protein results from TCRdb running MiXCR on the multiplex PCR reads. Of about 210,000 distinct CDR3 sequences in the sample, roughly 29% were seen once. Specimen: peripheral blood. The chain links TRBV6-4 to TRBJ2-2; D perhaps matches TRBD2 (5 bases). The receptor comes from a man aged 50-60 years with Graves' ophthalmopathy. The CDR3 is CASGSRNTGELFF. DNA of the CDR3: TGTGCCAGCGGGAGCCGGAACACCGGGGAGCTGTTTTTT.